This entry features one TCR beta chain sequence. Its target is unknown. Trimming cost V 6 bases and J 8 bases, with 10 bases left between them. The CDR3 is 11 amino acids. Germline CDR1 and CDR2: MNHEY and SVGAGI. This sample was included in a study of shared clonotypes between healthy human individuals. Findings of the study overall: Roughly 5% of naive CD4 clonotypes were shared across a handful of donors. Despite large depth, rarefaction showed incomplete sorted-subset sequencing. Relative to clonotypes present in all four donors, those not shared had lower generation probabilities.

CD45RO-negative cells were positively selected for CCR7, leaving out terminally differentiated effector memory CD45RA+ cells. In the original workflow: ImmunoSEQ only sent back junction sequences with no quality scores, so filtering was done differently. Sequencing used immunoSEQ multiplex PCR; TCRdb keeps in-frame clones, though not all of them. The V and J calls and clone size were taken over from that table, and D and trimming were inferred from the DNA. This table holds approximately 590,000 clones, roughly 95% found once. The chain uses TRBV6-5 and TRBJ1-2; D gene ambiguous. Source material: naive CD8+ T cells sorted from blood. The TCR sequence derives from a woman in her 30s in good health. The CDR3 DNA follows: TGTGCCAGCAGCTCAGGCCGCGGCTACACCTTC. It specifies CASSSGRGYTF.